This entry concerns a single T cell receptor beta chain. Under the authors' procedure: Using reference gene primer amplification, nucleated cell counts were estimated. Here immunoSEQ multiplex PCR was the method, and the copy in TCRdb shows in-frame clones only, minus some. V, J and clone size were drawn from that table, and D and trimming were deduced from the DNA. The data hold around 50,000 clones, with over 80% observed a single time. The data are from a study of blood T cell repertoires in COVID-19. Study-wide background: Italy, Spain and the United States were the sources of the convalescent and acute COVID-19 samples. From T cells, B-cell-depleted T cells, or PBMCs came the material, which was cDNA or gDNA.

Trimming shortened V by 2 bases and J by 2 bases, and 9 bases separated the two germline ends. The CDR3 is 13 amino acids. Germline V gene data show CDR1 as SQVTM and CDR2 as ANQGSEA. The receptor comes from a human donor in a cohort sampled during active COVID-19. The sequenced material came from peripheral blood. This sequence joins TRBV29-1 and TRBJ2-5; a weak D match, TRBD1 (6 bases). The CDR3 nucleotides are TGCAGCGTTGAACGCAGGGGACAAGAGACCCAGTACTTC. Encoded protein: CSVERRGQETQYF.